The 17 T cell receptor beta chains given below trace back to one sample, sequenced in a study of shared clonotypes between healthy human individuals. Produced via immunoSEQ multiplex PCR; TCRdb's table is partial and in-frame only. The repertoire has roughly 850,000 clones, approximately 97% of them found once; the top ten carry less than 0.25%. The naive CD8 fraction comprised CD45RO-negative cells positively selected for CCR7 and excluded terminally differentiated effector memory CD45RA+ cells. The sample comprised naive CD8+ T cells sorted from blood. Source of these receptors: a young man in good health.

V gene TRBV5-1 combines with J gene TRBJ1-2; perhaps TRBD1 as D (5 bases). The CDR3 is 14 residues long. Germline CDR1 reads SGHRS; CDR2 reads YFSETQ. The V and J ends lost 4 bases and 6 bases respectively, with 16 bases between them. CDR3 bases: TGCGCCAGCAGCCCAACGGACACCTCTGATGGCTACACCTTC. Its translation: CASSPTDTSDGYTF. The full variable domain, in which reference TRBV5-1 and TRBJ1-2 provide the parts outside the CDR3, is KAGVTQTPRYLIKTRGQQVTLSCSPISGHRSVSWYQQTPGQGLQFLFEYFSETQRNKGNFPGRFSGRQFSNSRSEMNVSTLELGDSALYLCASSPTDTSDGYTFGSGTRLTVV.

The V gene is TRBV10-3, the J gene TRBJ2-3, with 11 bases identical to TRBD2. The junction had 5 bases not matched to a gene; V was cut back by 3 bases and J by 3 bases. The V gene's germline CDR1 is ENHRY and CDR2 SYGVKD. This CDR3 spans 16 amino acids. The CDR3 sequence is CAISDLAGGQTDTQYF. Written as DNA, the CDR3 is TGTGCCATCAGTGATTTAGCGGGGGGGCAGACAGATACGCAGTATTTT.

V and J are TRBV6-6 and TRBJ2-1, with 7 nucleotides matching TRBD2. V was clipped by 5 bases and J by 6 bases; unmatched bases: 13. Looked up from germline, CDR1 is MNHNY and CDR2 is SVGAGI (reference sequence). The CDR3 sequence is 16 residues long. As DNA, the CDR3 is TGTGCCAGCAGTCCTGGGGGGGTGGAGGGTGGCAATGAGCAGTTCTTC. Encoded protein: CASSPGGVEGGNEQFF.

This sequence joins TRBV7-6 and TRBJ2-3; D is undetermined. Germline lookup yields CDR1 SGHVS and CDR2 FNYEAQ. This CDR3 is 13 amino acids long. Trimming took off 6 bases at V and 0 bases at J, with 7 bases between the two ends. The CDR3 region is CASSTTSTDTQYF. The DNA of the CDR3 is TGTGCCAGCAGTACCACTAGCACAGATACGCAGTATTTT.

The chain links TRBV19 to TRBJ1-1; D remains unclear. Germline V lookup: CDR1 LNHDA, CDR2 SQIVND (reference sequence). This CDR3 spans 12 amino acids. V shed 5 bases and J shed 6 bases, with 10 bases lying between them. Here the CDR3 reads CASSPPDAEAFF. CDR3 sequence (DNA): TGTGCCAGTAGTCCGCCGGACGCTGAAGCTTTCTTT.

The V call is TRBV30, the J call TRBJ1-5; D is unclear. V was clipped by 2 bases and J by 4 bases, with 15 bases between them. This CDR3 region has 15 residues. Germline CDR1 GTSNPN, CDR2 SVGIG (reference sequence). The CDR3 loop reads CAWSTLAGSNQPQHF. The CDR3 bases are TGTGCCTGGAGTACCCTGGCAGGATCAAATCAGCCCCAGCATTTT.

The gene calls are TRBV10-3 and TRBJ2-7; a possible D gene is TRBD2 (6 bases). The germline V gene has CDR1 ENHRY and CDR2 SYGVKD. V lost 4 bases and J 5 bases, leaving 15 bases between the germline ends. The CDR3 length is 14 residues. In DNA form, the CDR3 reads TGTGCCATCAGTGGGGTCCGGGGAGGTAACGAGCAGTACTTC. Translation gives CAISGVRGGNEQYF.

The chain combines TRBV7-9 with TRBJ1-4; TRBD1 aligns across 7 bases. V was pared by 4 bases and J by 5 bases, with 7 bases of the junction left unmatched. The germline gives CDR1 SEHNR, CDR2 FQNEAQ (reference sequence). The CDR3 contains 15 residues. CDR3 in amino acids: CASSWGQRENEKLFF. In DNA form, the CDR3 reads TGTGCCAGCAGCTGGGGACAGAGGGAAAATGAAAAACTGTTTTTT.

The rearrangement links TRBV29-1 to TRBJ2-7, with D perhaps given as TRBD1 or TRBD2 (6 bases each). The CDR3 sequence is 14 residues long. Germline CDR1 SQVTM, CDR2 ANQGSEA. V lost 2 bases, J lost 6 bases, and 17 bases lay in between. CDR3 in amino acids: CSVEFRGRTREQYF. The CDR3 DNA follows: TGCAGCGTTGAATTCCGGGGGCGGACACGCGAGCAGTACTTC.

Here the CDR3 DNA reads TGTGCCACCAGCACCCGGCAGGGGCTAGTCACAGATACGCAGTATTTT. This codes for CATSTRQGLVTDTQYF. The V call is TRBV15, the J call TRBJ2-3, with D possibly TRBD1 on 6 matching bases. This CDR3 region has 16 residues. Germline values: CDR1 LNHNV, CDR2 YYDKDF (reference sequence). The germline V and J ends were trimmed by 4 bases and 2 bases, with 16 bases remaining between them.

The rearrangement links TRBV5-1 to TRBJ2-7; 7 positions agree with TRBD2. CDR1 is SGHRS and CDR2 is YFSETQ in the germline V gene. V lost 8 bases and J lost 4; bases outside the gene matches: 12. The CDR3 length is 14 residues. CDR3 nucleotide sequence: TGCGCCAGGGAAGGGTGCGGGAGTCCGTACGAGCAGTACTTC. Its translation is CAREGCGSPYEQYF.

The gene calls are TRBV27 and TRBJ1-5; 7 bases line up with TRBD1. In germline, CDR1 is MNHEY, CDR2 SMNVEV (reference sequence). With V trimmed by 5 bases and J by 5 bases, 12 bases remained unmatched. This CDR3 has 16 amino acids. CDR3 residues: CASSTNPGTADQPQHF. CDR3 coding DNA: TGTGCCAGCAGTACAAATCCGGGGACAGCGGATCAGCCCCAGCATTTT.

The CDR3, as DNA: TGTGCCAGCAGCTTATCCCCAGAAGAAGCCACCTCTGGGGCCAACGTCCTGACTTTC. Translated, it gives CASSLSPEEATSGANVLTF. The chain combines TRBV7-8 with TRBJ2-6; D not resolved. CDR3 length: 19 residues. Trimming stripped 2 bases from V and 0 bases from J, with 17 bases between. Germline CDR1 is SGHVS and CDR2 is FQNEAQ.

V usage is TRBV7-2 and J usage is TRBJ2-1; TRBD2 aligns across 12 bases. CDR3 length: 19 amino acids. The V and J ends lost 4 bases and 1 base, in that order; junction bases with no gene match: 11. Germline lookup yields CDR1 SGHTA and CDR2 FQGNSA. CDR3 sequence: CASSSPPGTSGPSYNEQFF. The CDR3 DNA sequence: TGTGCCAGCAGCTCACCCCCCGGGACTAGCGGGCCTTCCTACAATGAGCAGTTCTTC.

V and J are TRBV27 and TRBJ2-3; unclear D gene. The CDR3 runs to 17 residues. The germline V gene encodes CDR1 MNHEY and CDR2 SMNVEV (reference sequence). V was cut by 3 bases and J by 1 base, with 17 bases left in between. The CDR3 DNA reads TGTGCCAGCAGTTTTCTCGGTGCGGAGATGGGCACAGATACGCAGTATTTT. Its translation is CASSFLGAEMGTDTQYF.

This clone was found a few times. The rearrangement joins TRBV14 to TRBJ1-1; 7 nucleotides line up with TRBD1. This CDR3 comprises 14 residues. The junction had 8 bases not matched to a gene; V was cut back by 4 bases and J by 6 bases. From germline, CDR1 is SGHDN and CDR2 FVKESK. The CDR3 spells CASSRTGSYAEAFF. In DNA, the CDR3 is TGTGCCAGCAGCCGGACAGGTAGTTACGCTGAAGCTTTCTTT.

This clone occurred once. The DNA of the CDR3 is TGTGCCAGCAGCTTATATTACGGTTACACTGAAGCTTTCTTT. Residues: CASSLYYGYTEAFF. The chain uses TRBV7-6 and TRBJ1-1, with no clear D. Germline lookup yields CDR1 SGHVS and CDR2 FNYEAQ. The CDR3 runs 14 residues. Trimming shortened V by 2 bases and J by 3 bases, and 10 bases separated the two germline ends.